The source of this T cell receptor (beta chain) is a study of CD4 T cells in relation to SARS-CoV-2 and coronaviruses. About the research overall: TCR beta CDR3s were sequenced after approximately ten-day antigen culture of PBMCs. The restricting HLA molecule for shared crossreactive spike epitopes was mapped.

CDR1 and CDR2 from the germline V gene are SGHTA and FQGNSA. V dropped 0 bases and J dropped 6 bases, with 14 bases sitting between them. The CDR3 length is 15 residues. In regard to this clone: The antigen remains undetermined.

Using immunoSEQ multiplex PCR, the repertoire was profiled, and TCRdb retains in-frame clones only, with some absent. This table has 25,000 to 35,000 clones, approximately 80% appearing once. Before the COVID-19 pandemic, during about 2011-2019, CD4+ T cells were taken from unexposed donors. After around nine days of culture, CD4+ T cells were isolated. Fresh IL-2 medium replaced half the medium on days 3 and 7. The TCR comes from a human donor in good health. Material for sequencing was CD4+ T cells from PBMCs, cultured in vitro. The chain uses TRBV7-2 and TRBJ1-1; no reliable D call. CDR3: CASSLALGRTSEAFF. CDR3 in DNA: TGTGCCAGCAGCTTAGCGTTAGGGCGGACGTCTGAAGCTTTCTTT.